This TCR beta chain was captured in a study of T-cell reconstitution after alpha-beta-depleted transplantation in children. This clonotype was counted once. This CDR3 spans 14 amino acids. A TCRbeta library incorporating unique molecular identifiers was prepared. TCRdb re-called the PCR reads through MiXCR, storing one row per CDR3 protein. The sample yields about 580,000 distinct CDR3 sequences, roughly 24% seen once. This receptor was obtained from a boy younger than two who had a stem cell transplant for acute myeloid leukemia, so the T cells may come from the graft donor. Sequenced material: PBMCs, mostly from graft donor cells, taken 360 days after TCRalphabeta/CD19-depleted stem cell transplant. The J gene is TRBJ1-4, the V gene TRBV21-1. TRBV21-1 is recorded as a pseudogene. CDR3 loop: CASSKRLGNEKLFF. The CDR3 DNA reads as TGTGCCAGCAGCAAACGGCTAGGAAATGAAAAACTGTTTTTT.